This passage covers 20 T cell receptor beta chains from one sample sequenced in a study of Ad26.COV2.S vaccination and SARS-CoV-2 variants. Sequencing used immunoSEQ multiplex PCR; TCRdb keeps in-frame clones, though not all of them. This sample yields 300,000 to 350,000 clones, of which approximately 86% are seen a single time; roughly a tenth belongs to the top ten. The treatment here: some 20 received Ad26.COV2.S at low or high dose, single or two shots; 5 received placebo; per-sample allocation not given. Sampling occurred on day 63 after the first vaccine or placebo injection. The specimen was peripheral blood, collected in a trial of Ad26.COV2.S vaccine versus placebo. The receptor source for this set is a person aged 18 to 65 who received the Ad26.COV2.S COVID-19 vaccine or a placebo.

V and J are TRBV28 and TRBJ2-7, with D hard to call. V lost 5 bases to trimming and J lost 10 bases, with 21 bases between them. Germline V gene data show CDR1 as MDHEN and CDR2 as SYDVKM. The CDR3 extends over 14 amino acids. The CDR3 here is CASSLTPVKTDQYF. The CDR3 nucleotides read TGTGCCAGCAGTCTCACACCAGTGAAGACTGACCAGTACTTC.

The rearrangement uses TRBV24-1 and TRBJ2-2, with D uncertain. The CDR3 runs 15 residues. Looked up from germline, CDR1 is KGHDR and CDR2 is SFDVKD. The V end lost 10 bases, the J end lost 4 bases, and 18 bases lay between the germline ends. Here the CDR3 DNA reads TGTGCCACGGAACGAGGTGCAGGCGTCACCGGGGAGCTGTTTTTT. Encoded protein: CATERGAGVTGELFF.

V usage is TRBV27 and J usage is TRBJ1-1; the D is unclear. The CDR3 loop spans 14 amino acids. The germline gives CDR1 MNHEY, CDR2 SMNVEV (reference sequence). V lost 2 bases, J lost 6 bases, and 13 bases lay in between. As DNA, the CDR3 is TGTGCCAGCAGTTTAAACGGGCGTAGCTCTGAAGCTTTCTTT. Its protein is CASSLNGRSSEAFF.

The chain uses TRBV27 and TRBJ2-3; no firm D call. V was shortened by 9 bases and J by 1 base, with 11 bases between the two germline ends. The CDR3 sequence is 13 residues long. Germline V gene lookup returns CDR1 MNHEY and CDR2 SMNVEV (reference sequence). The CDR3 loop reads CASSSAGTDTQYF. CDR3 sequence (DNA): TGTGCCAGTTCCTCCGCGGGCACAGATACGCAGTATTTT.

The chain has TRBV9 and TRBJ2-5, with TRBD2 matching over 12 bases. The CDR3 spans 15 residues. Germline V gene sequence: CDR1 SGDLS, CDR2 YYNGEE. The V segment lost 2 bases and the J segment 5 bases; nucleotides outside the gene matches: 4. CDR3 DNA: TGTGCCAGCAGCGTCCCTAGCGGGGGGGCGGAGACCCAGTACTTC. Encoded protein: CASSVPSGGAETQYF.

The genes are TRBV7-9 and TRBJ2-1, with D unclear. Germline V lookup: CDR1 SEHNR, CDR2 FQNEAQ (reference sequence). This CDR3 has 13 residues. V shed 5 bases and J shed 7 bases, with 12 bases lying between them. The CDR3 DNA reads TGTGCCAGCAGCCCCGCGCCCGTAAATGAGCAGTTCTTC. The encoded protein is CASSPAPVNEQFF.

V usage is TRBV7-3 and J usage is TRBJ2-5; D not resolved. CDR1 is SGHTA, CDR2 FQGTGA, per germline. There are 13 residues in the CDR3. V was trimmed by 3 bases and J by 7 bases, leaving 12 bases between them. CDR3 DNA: TGTGCCAGCAGCTTGACGGCATCTGGGACCCAGTACTTC. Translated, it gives CASSLTASGTQYF.

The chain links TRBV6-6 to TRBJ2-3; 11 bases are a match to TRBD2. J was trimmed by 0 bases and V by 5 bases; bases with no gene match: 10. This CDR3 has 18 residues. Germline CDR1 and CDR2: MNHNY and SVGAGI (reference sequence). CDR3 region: CASSRSGLADPSTDTQYF. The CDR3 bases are TGTGCCAGCAGTCGATCGGGACTAGCGGACCCTAGCACAGATACGCAGTATTTT.

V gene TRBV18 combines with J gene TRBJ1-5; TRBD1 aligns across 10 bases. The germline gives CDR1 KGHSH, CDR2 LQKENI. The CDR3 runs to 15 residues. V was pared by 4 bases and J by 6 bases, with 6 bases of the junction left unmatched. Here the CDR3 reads CASSQGTGVSQPQHF. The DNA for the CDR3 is TGTGCCAGCTCACAGGGGACAGGGGTGAGTCAGCCCCAGCATTTT.

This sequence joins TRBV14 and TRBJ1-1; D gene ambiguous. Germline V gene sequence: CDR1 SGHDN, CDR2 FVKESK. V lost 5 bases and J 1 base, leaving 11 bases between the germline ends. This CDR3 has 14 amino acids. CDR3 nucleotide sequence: TGTGCCAGCAGCGGGCTTAACAGGAACACTGAAGCTTTCTTT. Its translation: CASSGLNRNTEAFF.

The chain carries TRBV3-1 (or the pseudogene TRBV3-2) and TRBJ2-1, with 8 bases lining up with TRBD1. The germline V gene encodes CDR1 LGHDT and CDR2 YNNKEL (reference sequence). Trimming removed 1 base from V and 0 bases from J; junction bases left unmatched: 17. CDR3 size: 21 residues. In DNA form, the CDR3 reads TGTGCCAGCAGCCAAGGGAGAGGAACAGGGGGTATCCCCCGCTCCTACAATGAGCAGTTCTTC. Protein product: CASSQGRGTGGIPRSYNEQFF.

CDR3 in amino acids: CASSSLVLVQDEQFF. The CDR3 coding sequence is TGTGCCAGCAGCTCCCTGGTTTTAGTACAGGATGAGCAGTTCTTC. The V call is TRBV7-2, the J call TRBJ2-1, with TRBD1 as a possible D gene (5 bases). Deletions cut 4 bases from V and 8 bases from J, with 18 bases between. The CDR3 length is 15 residues. Germline V gene data show CDR1 as SGHTA and CDR2 as FQGNSA.

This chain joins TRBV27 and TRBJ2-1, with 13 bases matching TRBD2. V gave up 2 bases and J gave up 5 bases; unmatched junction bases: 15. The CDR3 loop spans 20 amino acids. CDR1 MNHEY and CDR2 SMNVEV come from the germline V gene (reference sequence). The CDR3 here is CASSLGGLMPGLAGDNEQFF. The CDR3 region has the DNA TGTGCCAGCAGTTTAGGTGGCCTTATGCCTGGACTAGCGGGAGACAATGAGCAGTTCTTC.

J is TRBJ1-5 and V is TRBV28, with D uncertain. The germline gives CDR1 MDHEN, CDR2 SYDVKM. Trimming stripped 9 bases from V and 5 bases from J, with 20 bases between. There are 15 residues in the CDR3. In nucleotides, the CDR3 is TGTGCCAGTACTCACCGGGTCGGTGTCTATCAGCCCCAGCATTTT. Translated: CASTHRVGVYQPQHF.

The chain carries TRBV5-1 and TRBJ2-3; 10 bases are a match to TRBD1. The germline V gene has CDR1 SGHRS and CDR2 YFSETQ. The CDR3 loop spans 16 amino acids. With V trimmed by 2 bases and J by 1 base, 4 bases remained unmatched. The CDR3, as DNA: TGCGCCAGCAGCTTCTCCGGGACAGGGGGCACAGATACGCAGTATTTT. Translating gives CASSFSGTGGTDTQYF.

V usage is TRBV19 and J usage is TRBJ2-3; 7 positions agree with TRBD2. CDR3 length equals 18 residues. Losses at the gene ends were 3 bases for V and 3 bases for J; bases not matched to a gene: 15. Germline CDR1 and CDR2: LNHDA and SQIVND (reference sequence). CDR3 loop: CASSIPPGSAGVTDTQYF. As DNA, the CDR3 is TGTGCCAGTAGTATCCCACCCGGGTCGGCGGGAGTGACAGATACGCAGTATTTT.

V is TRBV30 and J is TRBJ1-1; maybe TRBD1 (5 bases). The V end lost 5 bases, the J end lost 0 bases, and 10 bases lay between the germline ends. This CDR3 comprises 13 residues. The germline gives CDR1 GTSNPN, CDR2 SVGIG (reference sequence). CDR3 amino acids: CAWGKGVNTEAFF. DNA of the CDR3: TGTGCCTGGGGGAAAGGGGTGAACACTGAAGCTTTCTTT.

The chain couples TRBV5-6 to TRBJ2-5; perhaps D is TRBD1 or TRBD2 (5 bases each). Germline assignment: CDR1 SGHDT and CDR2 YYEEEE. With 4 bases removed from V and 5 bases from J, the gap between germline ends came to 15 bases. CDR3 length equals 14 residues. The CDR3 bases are TGTGCCAGCAGCCGGGGACGACAGTGGGAGACCCAGTACTTC. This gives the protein CASSRGRQWETQYF.

DNA of the CDR3: TGTGCCACCGGGGCAGGTCGGAACACCGGGGAGCTGTTTTTT. Encoded protein: CATGAGRNTGELFF. The chain uses TRBV24-1 and TRBJ2-2; D perhaps matches TRBD1 (5 bases). The CDR3 length is 14 residues. V was pared by 9 bases and J by 1 base, with 11 bases between. Germline V gene data show CDR1 as KGHDR and CDR2 as SFDVKD.

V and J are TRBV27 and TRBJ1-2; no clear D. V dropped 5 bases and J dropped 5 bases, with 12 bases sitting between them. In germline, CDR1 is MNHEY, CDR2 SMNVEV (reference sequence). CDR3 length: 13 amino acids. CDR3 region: CASSARPLYGYTF. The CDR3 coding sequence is TGTGCCAGCAGTGCCCGACCCTTATATGGCTACACCTTC.